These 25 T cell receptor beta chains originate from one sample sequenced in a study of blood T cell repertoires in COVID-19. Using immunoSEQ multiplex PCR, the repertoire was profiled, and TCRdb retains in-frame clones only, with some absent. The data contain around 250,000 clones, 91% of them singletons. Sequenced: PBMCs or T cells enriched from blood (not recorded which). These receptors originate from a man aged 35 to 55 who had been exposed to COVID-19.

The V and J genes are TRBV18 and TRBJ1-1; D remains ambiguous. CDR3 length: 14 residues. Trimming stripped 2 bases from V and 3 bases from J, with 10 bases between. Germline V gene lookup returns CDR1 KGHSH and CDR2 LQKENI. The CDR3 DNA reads TGTGCCAGCTCACCAAAGGGAGGGTACACTGAAGCTTTCTTT. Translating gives CASSPKGGYTEAFF. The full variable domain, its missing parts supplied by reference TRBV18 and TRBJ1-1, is NAGVMQNPRHLVRRRGQEARLRCSPMKGHSHVYWYRQLPEEGLKFMVYLQKENIIDESGMPKERFSAEFPKEGPSILRIQQVVRGDSAAYFCASSPKGGYTEAFFGQGTRLTVV.

The CDR3 region has the DNA TGTGCCAGCAGCCCCACAGGTAATAGCAATCAGCCCCAGCATTTT. It is translated as CASSPTGNSNQPQHF. The chain carries TRBV9 and TRBJ1-5; D is possibly TRBD1 (5 bases). The CDR3 is 15 residues long. The V end was cut by 4 bases, the J end by 0 bases, with 11 bases between. CDR1 is SGDLS, CDR2 YYNGEE, per germline.

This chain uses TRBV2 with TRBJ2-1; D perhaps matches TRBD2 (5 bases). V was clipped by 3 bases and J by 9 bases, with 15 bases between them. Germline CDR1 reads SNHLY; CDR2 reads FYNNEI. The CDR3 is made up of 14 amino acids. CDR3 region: CASSDGQVASEQFF. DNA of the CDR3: TGTGCCAGCAGTGACGGGCAGGTAGCGAGTGAGCAGTTCTTC.

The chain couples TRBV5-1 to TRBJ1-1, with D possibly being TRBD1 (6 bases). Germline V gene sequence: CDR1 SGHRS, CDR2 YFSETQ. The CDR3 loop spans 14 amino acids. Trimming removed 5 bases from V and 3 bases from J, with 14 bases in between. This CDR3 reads CASSSGAGDTEAFF. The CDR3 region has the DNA TGCGCCAGCAGTAGTGGGGCAGGGGACACTGAAGCTTTCTTT.

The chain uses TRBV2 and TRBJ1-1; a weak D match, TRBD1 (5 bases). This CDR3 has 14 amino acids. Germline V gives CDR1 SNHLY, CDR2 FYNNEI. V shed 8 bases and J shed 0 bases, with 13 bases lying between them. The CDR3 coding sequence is TGTGCCAGCGGTCTGGGGGGGATGAACACTGAAGCTTTCTTT. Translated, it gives CASGLGGMNTEAFF.

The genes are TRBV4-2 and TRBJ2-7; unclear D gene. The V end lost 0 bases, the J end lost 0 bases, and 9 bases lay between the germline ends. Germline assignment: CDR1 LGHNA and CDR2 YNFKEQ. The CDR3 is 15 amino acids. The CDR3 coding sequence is TGTGCCAGCAGCCAAGATGTCCCTACCTCCTACGAGCAGTACTTC. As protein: CASSQDVPTSYEQYF.

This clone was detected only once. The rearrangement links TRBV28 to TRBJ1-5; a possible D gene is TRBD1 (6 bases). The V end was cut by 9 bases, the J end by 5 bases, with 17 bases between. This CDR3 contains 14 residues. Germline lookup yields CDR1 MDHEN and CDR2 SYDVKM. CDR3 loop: CASRTGTFHQPQHF. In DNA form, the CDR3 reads TGTGCCAGTAGAACCGGGACATTCCATCAGCCCCAGCATTTT. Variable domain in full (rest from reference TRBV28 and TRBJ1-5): DVKVTQSSRYLVKRTGEKVFLECVQDMDHENMFWYRQDPGLGLRLIYFSYDVKMKEKGDIPEGYSVSREKKERFSLILESASTNQTSMYLCASRTGTFHQPQHFGDGTRLSIL.

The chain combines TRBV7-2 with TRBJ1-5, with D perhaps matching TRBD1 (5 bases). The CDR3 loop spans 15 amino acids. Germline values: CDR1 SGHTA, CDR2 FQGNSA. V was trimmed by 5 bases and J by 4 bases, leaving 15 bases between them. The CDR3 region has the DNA TGTGCCAGCAGCCCTGGGGGGGTTGGGAATCAGCCCCAGCATTTT. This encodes CASSPGGVGNQPQHF.

The CDR3: CASSQPGKVDQPQHF. CDR3 sequence (DNA): TGTGCCAGCAGCCAACCGGGAAAAGTGGATCAGCCCCAGCATTTT. V usage is TRBV16 and J usage is TRBJ1-5, with unresolved D. V shed 2 bases and J shed 5 bases, with 13 bases lying between them. Per germline, CDR1 KGHSY and CDR2 FQNENV. The CDR3 loop spans 15 amino acids.

CDR3 DNA sequence: TGTGCCAGCAGTAACAGGGCCGGGGCCAACGTCCTGACTTTC. It translates to CASSNRAGANVLTF. This sequence joins TRBV2 and TRBJ2-6; tentatively, D is TRBD1 (6 bases). V shed 5 bases and J shed 4 bases, with 9 bases lying between them. Germline V gives CDR1 SNHLY, CDR2 FYNNEI. The CDR3 has 14 amino acids.

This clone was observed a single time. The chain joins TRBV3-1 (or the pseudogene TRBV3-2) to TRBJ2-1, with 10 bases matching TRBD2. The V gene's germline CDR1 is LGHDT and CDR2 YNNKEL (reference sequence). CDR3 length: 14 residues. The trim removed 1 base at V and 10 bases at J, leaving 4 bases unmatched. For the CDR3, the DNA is TGTGCCAGCAGCCAAGGACTAGCGGGTATAGAGCAGTTCTTC. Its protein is CASSQGLAGIEQFF.

Here the CDR3 reads CAWAGGAAEAFF. The CDR3 DNA sequence: TGTGCCTGGGCAGGGGGCGCCGCTGAAGCTTTCTTT. The chain recombines TRBV30 with TRBJ1-1; TRBD1 matches 8 bases. In germline, CDR1 is GTSNPN, CDR2 SVGIG (reference sequence). This CDR3 is 12 amino acids long. J was trimmed by 6 bases and V by 5 bases; bases with no gene match: 5.

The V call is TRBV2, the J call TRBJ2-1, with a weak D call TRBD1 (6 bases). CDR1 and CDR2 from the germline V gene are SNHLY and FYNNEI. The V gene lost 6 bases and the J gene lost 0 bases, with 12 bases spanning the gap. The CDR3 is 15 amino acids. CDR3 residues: CASRVTGNSYNEQFF. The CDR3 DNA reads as TGTGCCAGCAGAGTTACAGGGAACTCCTACAATGAGCAGTTCTTC.

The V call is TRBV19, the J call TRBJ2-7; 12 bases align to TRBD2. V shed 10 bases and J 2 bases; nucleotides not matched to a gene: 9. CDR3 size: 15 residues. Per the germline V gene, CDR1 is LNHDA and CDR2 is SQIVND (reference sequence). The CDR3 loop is CATRTSGIGPYEQYF. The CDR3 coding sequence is TGTGCCACCCGGACTAGCGGGATCGGGCCCTACGAGCAGTACTTC.

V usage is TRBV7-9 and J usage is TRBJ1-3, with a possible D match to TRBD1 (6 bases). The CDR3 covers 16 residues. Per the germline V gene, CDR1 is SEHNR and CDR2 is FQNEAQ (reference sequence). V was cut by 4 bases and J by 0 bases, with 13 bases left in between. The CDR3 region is CASSSTRTVSGNTIYF. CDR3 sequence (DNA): TGTGCCAGCAGCTCAACAAGGACAGTCTCTGGAAACACCATATATTTT.

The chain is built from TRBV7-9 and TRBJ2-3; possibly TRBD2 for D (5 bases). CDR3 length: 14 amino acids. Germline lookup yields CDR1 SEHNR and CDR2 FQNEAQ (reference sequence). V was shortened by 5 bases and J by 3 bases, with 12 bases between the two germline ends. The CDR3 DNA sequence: TGTGCCAGCAGCGCCCGGGGTCAGACAGATACGCAGTATTTT. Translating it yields CASSARGQTDTQYF.

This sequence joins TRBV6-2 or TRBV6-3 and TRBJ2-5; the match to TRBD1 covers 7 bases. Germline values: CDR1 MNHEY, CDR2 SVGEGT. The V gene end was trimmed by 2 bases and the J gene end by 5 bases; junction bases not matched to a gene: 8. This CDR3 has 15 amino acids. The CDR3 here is CASSYPTGSGETQYF. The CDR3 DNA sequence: TGTGCCAGCAGTTACCCGACAGGGTCCGGCGAGACCCAGTACTTC.

The chain's CDR3 is CASSRTDTQYF. CDR3 bases: TGTGCCAGCAGTCGTACAGATACGCAGTATTTT. This chain links TRBV12-3 or TRBV12-4 with TRBJ2-3; no reliable D call. V was clipped by 5 bases and J by 3 bases, with 3 bases between them. The CDR3 has 11 residues.

The CDR3 coding sequence is TGTGCCGTGGACGGGGGGTTTAATCAGCCCCAGCATTTT. Residues: CAVDGGFNQPQHF. V gene TRBV30 combines with J gene TRBJ1-5; D might be TRBD1 (5 bases). The CDR3 spans 13 residues. Germline-derived CDR1 and CDR2 are GTSNPN and SVGIG (reference sequence). The ends were cut back, 8 bases at V and 4 bases at J, with 15 bases in the middle.

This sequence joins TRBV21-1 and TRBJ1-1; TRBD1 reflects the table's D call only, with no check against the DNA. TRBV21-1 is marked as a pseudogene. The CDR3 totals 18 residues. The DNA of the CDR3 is TGTGCCAGCAGCCGAGCCCGGGACAGGGGGCTCTGTAACACTGAAGCTTTCTTT. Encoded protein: CASSRARDRGLCNTEAFF.

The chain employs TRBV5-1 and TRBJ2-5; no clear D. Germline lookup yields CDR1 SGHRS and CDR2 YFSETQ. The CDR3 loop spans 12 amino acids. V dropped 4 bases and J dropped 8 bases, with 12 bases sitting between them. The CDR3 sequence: CASSLVGETQYF. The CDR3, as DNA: TGCGCCAGCAGCCTGGTGGGCGAAACCCAGTACTTC.

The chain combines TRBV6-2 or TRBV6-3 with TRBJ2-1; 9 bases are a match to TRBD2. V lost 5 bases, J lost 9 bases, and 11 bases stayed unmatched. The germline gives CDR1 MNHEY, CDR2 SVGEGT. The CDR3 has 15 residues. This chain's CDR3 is CASSMLGGRASEQFF. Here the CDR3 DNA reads TGTGCCAGCAGTATGCTTGGCGGGAGGGCCTCTGAGCAGTTCTTC.

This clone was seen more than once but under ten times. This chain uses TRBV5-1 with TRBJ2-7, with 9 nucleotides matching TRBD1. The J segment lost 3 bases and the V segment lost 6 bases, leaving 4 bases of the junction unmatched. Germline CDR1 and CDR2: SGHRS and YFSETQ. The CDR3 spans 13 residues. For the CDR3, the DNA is TGCGCCAGCATCGGGGACAGGGACTACGAGCAGTACTTC. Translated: CASIGDRDYEQYF.

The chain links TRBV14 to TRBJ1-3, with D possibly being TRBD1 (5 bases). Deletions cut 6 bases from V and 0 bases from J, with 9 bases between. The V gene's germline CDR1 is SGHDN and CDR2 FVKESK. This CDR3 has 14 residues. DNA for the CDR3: TGTGCCAGCAGTACAGGTCACTCTGGAAACACCATATATTTT. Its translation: CASSTGHSGNTIYF.

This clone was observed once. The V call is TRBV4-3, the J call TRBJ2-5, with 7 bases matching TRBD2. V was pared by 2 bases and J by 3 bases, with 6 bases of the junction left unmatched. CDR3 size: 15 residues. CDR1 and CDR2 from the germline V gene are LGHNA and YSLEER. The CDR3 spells CASSQQFLAEETQYF. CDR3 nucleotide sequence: TGCGCCAGCAGCCAACAATTTCTAGCGGAAGAGACCCAGTACTTC.